The sequence of this TCR beta chain was determined in a study of T cell repertoires in cytomegalovirus infection. In the study overall: Public TCR beta signatures marked donors with CMV infection and the matching HLA. The study, taken as a whole, reports: Carriers of CMV plus the relevant HLA were identified by cumulative public TCR beta family frequency. HLA-C-restricted CMV clonotypes gave the most frequent clonotype in two of eight donors.

In this sample, this clonotype turned up a few times. Antigen: not known. MiXCR was run by TCRdb on the reads, yielding one entry per CDR3 protein. The sample contains a few hundred thousand distinct CDR3 sequences, about 15% of which appear only once. V lost 4 bases to trimming and J lost 3 bases; unmatched junction nucleotides: 1. This CDR3 has 14 residues. Germline lookup yields CDR1 SEHNR and CDR2 FQNEAQ (reference sequence). This clonotype was obtained from a human donor in good health (CMV status not recorded). Some clones in this sample may be carry-over from other donors' samples. The specimen sequenced was CD8+ T cells from PBMCs. This rearrangement joins TRBV7-9 to TRBJ1-3, with 9 bases identical to TRBD1. CDR3 sequence reads: CASSWDRDGNTIYF. In nucleotides, the CDR3 is TGTGCCAGCAGCTGGGACAGGGATGGAAACACCATATATTTT.